The rows below give T cell receptor beta chains drawn from one sample of a study of stem cell transplantation in POMP-related autoinflammatory disease. Produced via immunoSEQ multiplex PCR; TCRdb's table is partial and in-frame only. Here the sample spans about 32,000 clones, about 90% being singletons. The specimen comprised CD4+ T cells from PBMCs, sampled before stem cell transplantation. All receptors come from a human donor with POMP-related autoinflammation and immune dysregulation (PRAID). CDR3s include the opening cysteine and the closing phenylalanine or tryptophan. A D gene is named only where the DNA matches it firmly. Clone size, where shown, is once, few, many, or a class for clones that have expanded.

v_call	d_call	clone_size	j_call	cdr3_nt	cdr3_aa
TRBV28	-	-	TRBJ2-1	TGTGCCAGCAGTGGTCTAGCGATCGAGCAGTTCTTC	CASSGLAIEQFF
TRBV25-1	TRBD1	-	TRBJ2-5	TGTGCCAGCAGTGAGGCGACGGGACAGGGCCAAGAGACCCAGTACTTC	CASSEATGQGQETQYF
TRBV7-2	-	-	TRBJ2-2	TGTGCCAGCAGCTTAGCCCTGCTAGCAGAGAACACCGGGGAGCTGTTTTTT	CASSLALLAENTGELFF
TRBV6-6	-	-	TRBJ1-1	TGTGCCAGCAGTTACTCCGGGCTCGCTTTCTTT	CASSYSGLAFF
TRBV2	-	-	TRBJ1-3	TGTGCCAGCAGTAGAGCGACTCAGGGATTCTCTGGAAACACCATATATTTT	CASSRATQGFSGNTIYF
TRBV6-6	TRBD2	-	TRBJ2-1	TGTGCCAGCAACCCTAGCGGGAGGGGGAATGAGCAGTTCTTC	CASNPSGRGNEQFF
TRBV29-1	TRBD2	-	TRBJ2-1	TGCAGCGGCGGACTAGCGGGATCCTACAATGAGCAGTTCTTC	CSGGLAGSYNEQFF
TRBV20-1	-	-	TRBJ2-1	TGCAGTGCTAGTTTCAGGAATGAGCAGTTCTTC	CSASFRNEQFF
TRBV29-1	-	once	TRBJ2-5	TGCAGCGTTGTGAGGGGCTCGGAGACCCAGTACTTC	CSVVRGSETQYF
TRBV4-1	TRBD2	once	TRBJ2-3	TGCGCCAGCAGCCAAACTAGCGGGGGGGCAGATACGCAGTATTTT	CASSQTSGGADTQYF
TRBV5-1	TRBD2	-	TRBJ2-1	TGCGCCAGCAGCTTGGTGCTAGCGGGAGGGAACAATGAGCAGTTCTTC	CASSLVLAGGNNEQFF
TRBV5-4	-	-	TRBJ1-2	TGTGCCAGCAGCTTGGTCCCGACGGGCAACTATGGCTACACCTTC	CASSLVPTGNYGYTF
TRBV6-1	-	-	TRBJ2-2	TGTGCCAGCAGTGAAGCGCTTAGGCTCGGGGAGCTGTTTTTT	CASSEALRLGELFF
TRBV18	-	-	TRBJ2-5	TGTGCCAGCTCACAAAGGGGTGAAGGGTCCCAAGAGACCCAGTACTTC	CASSQRGEGSQETQYF
TRBV19	-	-	TRBJ1-2	TGTGCCAGTAGTAATCTCTCCAGACAGATTAACTATGGCTACACCTTC	CASSNLSRQINYGYTF
TRBV18	-	few	TRBJ1-5	TGTGCCAGCTCATTAGGGTACAATCAGCCCCAGCATTTT	CASSLGYNQPQHF
TRBV7-9	-	-	TRBJ1-2	TGTGCCAGCAGCGTCGACAGGCATGGCTACACCTTC	CASSVDRHGYTF
TRBV6-5	-	-	TRBJ2-6	TGTGCCAGCAGCCCCGGGGTCGCTGGGGCCAACGTCCTGACTTTC	CASSPGVAGANVLTF
TRBV6-6	TRBD1	-	TRBJ2-5	TGTGCCAGCAGTTTCCATACCCGACAGGGGCAGTACTTC	CASSFHTRQGQYF
TRBV7-9	-	-	TRBJ2-7	TGTGCCAGCAGTTATATATACGAGCAGTACTTC	CASSYIYEQYF
TRBV19	TRBD2	-	TRBJ2-3	TGTGCCAGTAGTACCGGGACTAGCGGGAGGGCCGACACAGATACGCAGTATTTT	CASSTGTSGRADTDTQYF
TRBV2	-	-	TRBJ1-5	TGTGCCAGCAGTGCCGACCGGGAGGGACAGCCCCAGCATTTT	CASSADREGQPQHF
TRBV7-2	-	-	TRBJ2-1	TGTGCCAGCAGCTTTTCACCTTACAATGAGCAGTTCTTC	CASSFSPYNEQFF
TRBV7-2	-	-	TRBJ1-2	TGTGCCAGCAGCTTAGTTGGGGGGAACTATGGCTACACCTTC	CASSLVGGNYGYTF
TRBV2	-	-	TRBJ1-1	TGTGCCAGCAGTAAGTTAAGGTGGGAAAGTGAAGCTTTCTTT	CASSKLRWESEAFF
TRBV6-5	-	-	TRBJ1-1	TGTGCCAGCAGTTACCTTGGGACGGTGAACACTGAAGCTTTCTTT	CASSYLGTVNTEAFF
TRBV19	-	-	TRBJ2-2	TGTGCCAGTAGTACCCCACCAGAGCGACTAGTCGGGGAGCTGTTTTTT	CASSTPPERLVGELFF
TRBV15	-	-	TRBJ2-6	TGTGCCACCAGCAGAGATACCGAAGCTGGGGCCAACGTCCTGACTTTC	CATSRDTEAGANVLTF
TRBV10-3	-	-	TRBJ2-1	TGTGCCATCAGTGGGGGACCCTTACTGGGTTACAATGAGCAGTTCTTC	CAISGGPLLGYNEQFF
TRBV5-1	TRBD1	-	TRBJ2-7	TGCGCCAGCAGTCGGATGGGGGGACAGGCCCTTGGCGAGCAGTACTTC	CASSRMGGQALGEQYF
TRBV29-1	-	once	TRBJ1-2	TGCAGCGTTGACGAGACGCGAGGGGGCTACACCTTC	CSVDETRGGYTF
TRBV2	-	-	TRBJ2-5	TGTGCCAGCAGTCGATCTTCAGCGGAGACCCAGTACTTC	CASSRSSAETQYF
TRBV6-1	-	-	TRBJ2-7	TGTGCCAGCAGTGAAGCGCTTCGAGGTCGGTACGAGCAGTACTTC	CASSEALRGRYEQYF
TRBV11-1	-	-	TRBJ2-5	TGTGCCAGCAGCCCGATCCTCGGGTCCGAAGAGACCCAGTACTTC	CASSPILGSEETQYF
TRBV5-5	-	-	TRBJ1-5	TGTGCCAGCAGCGTCCGAGAGGATCAGCCCCAGCATTTT	CASSVREDQPQHF
TRBV5-1	TRBD1	once	TRBJ1-3	TGCGCCGGACAGGGATCTGGAAACACCATATATTTT	CAGQGSGNTIYF
TRBV20-1	TRBD1	-	TRBJ2-1	TGCAGTGCTACAGGGGGTGAGCAGTTCTTC	CSATGGEQFF
TRBV28	TRBD1	-	TRBJ2-7	TGTGCCAGCAGCGATGGGACAGCTAGCTCCTACGAGCAGTACTTC	CASSDGTASSYEQYF
TRBV11-1	-	-	TRBJ2-5	TGTGCCAGCAGTCACGGAACGATGCAAGAGACCCAGTACTTC	CASSHGTMQETQYF